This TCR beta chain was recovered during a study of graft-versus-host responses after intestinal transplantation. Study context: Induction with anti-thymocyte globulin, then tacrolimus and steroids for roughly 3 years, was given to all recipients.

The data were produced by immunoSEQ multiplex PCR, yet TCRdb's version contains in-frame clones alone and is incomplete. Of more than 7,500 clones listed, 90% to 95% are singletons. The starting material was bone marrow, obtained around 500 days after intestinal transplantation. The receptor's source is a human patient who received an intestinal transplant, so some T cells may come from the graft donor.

Written as DNA, the CDR3 is TGTGCCAGCAGCTTGGACAGGGTTTTGCAAGATACGCAGTATTTT. It translates to CASSLDRVLQDTQYF. The chain links TRBV5-4 to TRBJ2-3; D might be TRBD1 (6 bases). The CDR3 spans 15 residues. The germline V gene has CDR1 SGHNT and CDR2 YYREEE (reference sequence). V was cut by 0 bases and J by 5 bases, with 13 bases left in between.